This T cell receptor beta chain was obtained from a study of siplizumab effects on memory and regulatory T cells. Study-level results: Significantly reduced by siplizumab was the cumulative frequency of alloreactive sequences, namely those traceable to unstimulated CD4+ memory cells. A major contribution to the alloresponse seemed to be made by naive T cells, which seemed more diverse than memory cells.

TCRdb's table, derived via immunoSEQ multiplex PCR, lists solely in-frame clones and lacks some. Among approximately 75,000 clones listed, 93% were seen once. This clone is medium-sized within its sample. As yet, its antigen is unknown. This CDR3 has 13 residues. Germline CDR1 LGHNA, CDR2 YSLEER. Trimming removed 3 bases from V and 5 bases from J, with 7 bases in between. What was sequenced was CD8+ T cells sorted from blood. This receptor was taken from a human donor in good health. The V gene is TRBV4-3, the J gene TRBJ2-2, with unresolved D. In DNA form, the CDR3 reads TGCGCCAGCAGCCAGGCGGAAACCGGGGAGCTGTTTTTT. This gives the protein CASSQAETGELFF.